This paragraph covers one TCR beta chain sequence. Antigen unknown. Using its own MiXCR run on the 5' RACE reads, TCRdb lists one record per CDR3 protein. Among a few hundred thousand distinct CDR3 sequences listed, approximately 19% were seen once. With 3 bases removed from V and 6 bases from J, the gap between germline ends came to 11 bases. Germline CDR1 MNHEY, CDR2 SVGAGI. The CDR3 has 14 residues. The entry originates in a study of T-cell memory formation after mild COVID-19. As for the study in general: For the most part, TCR clusters were specific to one donor.

The study, taken as a whole, reports: In second-wave clones peaking day 37, SARS-CoV-2 specificity remained unconfirmed. While clones contracting from day 15 to 85 were balanced between CD4 and CD8, later expanders leaned CD4+.

V gene TRBV6-5 combines with J gene TRBJ2-2, with TRBD2 as a possible D gene (5 bases). Sequenced material: PBMCs or a T cell subset sorted from them (not recorded which). This clonotype originated in a man between 18 and 35 years old who had mild COVID-19 (a few samples of this study predate the infection). Cell type and time point are not known. The CDR3 bases are TGTGCCAGCAGTTATATGGCGGGCTCCGGGGAGCTGTTTTTT. It yields the protein CASSYMAGSGELFF.